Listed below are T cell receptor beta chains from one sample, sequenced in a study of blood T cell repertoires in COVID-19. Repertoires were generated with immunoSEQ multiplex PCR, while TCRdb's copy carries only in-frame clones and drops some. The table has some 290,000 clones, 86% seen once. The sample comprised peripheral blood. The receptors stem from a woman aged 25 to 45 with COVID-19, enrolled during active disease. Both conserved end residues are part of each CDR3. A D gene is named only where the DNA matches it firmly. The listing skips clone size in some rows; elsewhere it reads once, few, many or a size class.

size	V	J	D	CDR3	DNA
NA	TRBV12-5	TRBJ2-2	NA	CASGWVWGNTGELFF	TGTGCTAGTGGTTGGGTTTGGGGCAACACCGGGGAGCTGTTTTTT
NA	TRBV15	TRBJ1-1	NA	CATSTFPSEENTEAFF	TGTGCCACCAGCACCTTCCCCTCGGAGGAAAACACTGAAGCTTTCTTT
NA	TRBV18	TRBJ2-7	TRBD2	CASSREGREQYF	TGTGCCAGCTCCCGGGAGGGACGCGAGCAGTACTTC
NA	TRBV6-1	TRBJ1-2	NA	CASSGLSVPPPLGYTF	TGTGCCAGCAGTGGACTCTCAGTTCCCCCCCCTCTTGGCTACACCTTC
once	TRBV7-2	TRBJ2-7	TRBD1	CASSLGQGDIYEQYF	TGTGCCAGCAGCTTAGGTCAGGGGGATATCTACGAGCAGTACTTC
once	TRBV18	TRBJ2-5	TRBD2	CASSPRLAGGPQETQYF	TGTGCCAGCTCCCCCCGTCTAGCGGGGGGCCCCCAAGAGACCCAGTACTTC
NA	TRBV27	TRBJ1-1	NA	CASSLTAYNTEAFF	TGTGCCAGCAGTTTGACAGCTTACAACACTGAAGCTTTCTTT
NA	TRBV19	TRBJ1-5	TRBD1	CATSDSGTATNQPQHF	TGTGCCACCTCTGACTCCGGGACAGCCACCAATCAGCCCCAGCATTTT
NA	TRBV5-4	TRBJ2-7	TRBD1	CASSAPEWDRGFCYEQYF	TGTGCCAGCAGCGCCCCAGAGTGGGACAGGGGGTTTTGCTACGAGCAGTACTTC
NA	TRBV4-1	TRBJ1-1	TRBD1	CASSRETGEAFF	TGCGCCAGCAGCCGGGAGACAGGGGAAGCTTTCTTT
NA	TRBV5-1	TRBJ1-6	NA	CASSLPGQDNSPLHF	TGCGCCAGCAGCTTGCCTGGGCAGGATAATTCACCCCTCCACTTT
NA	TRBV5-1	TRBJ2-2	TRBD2	CASSLGLAGTGELFF	TGCGCCAGCAGCTTGGGACTAGCGGGTACCGGGGAGCTGTTTTTT
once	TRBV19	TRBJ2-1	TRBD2	CASGAAGGLDEQFF	TGTGCCAGTGGTGCAGCGGGGGGGCTCGATGAGCAGTTCTTC
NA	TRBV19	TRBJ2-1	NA	CASSIFDFAGEQFF	TGTGCCAGTAGTATTTTTGATTTCGCAGGGGAGCAGTTCTTC
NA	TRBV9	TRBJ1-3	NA	CASSVSGENTIYF	TGTGCCAGCAGCGTATCAGGGGAAAACACCATATATTTT
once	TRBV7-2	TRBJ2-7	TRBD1	CASSWGPGQGRYEQYF	TGTGCCAGCAGCTGGGGGCCGGGACAGGGGCGATACGAGCAGTACTTC
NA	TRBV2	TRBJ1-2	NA	CASSTYQDYGYTF	TGTGCCAGCAGCACCTACCAGGACTATGGCTACACCTTC
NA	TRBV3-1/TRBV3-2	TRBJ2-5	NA	CASSHMGVWETQYF	TGTGCCAGCAGCCACATGGGCGTATGGGAGACCCAGTACTTC
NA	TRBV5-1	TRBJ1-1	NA	CASSWGPSSTEAFF	TGCGCCAGCAGCTGGGGGCCTTCTAGCACTGAAGCTTTCTTT
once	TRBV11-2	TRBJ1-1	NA	CASSLPPTGATNTEAFF	TGTGCCAGCAGCTTACCCCCGACAGGCGCTACGAACACTGAAGCTTTCTTT
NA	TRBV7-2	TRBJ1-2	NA	CASSWIRENYGYTF	TGTGCCAGCAGCTGGATACGGGAAAACTATGGCTACACCTTC
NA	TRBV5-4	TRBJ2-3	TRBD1	CASSYGTGPDTQYF	TGTGCCAGCAGCTACGGGACAGGGCCAGATACGCAGTATTTT
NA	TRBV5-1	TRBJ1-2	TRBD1	CASSPPGGYGYTF	TGCGCCAGCAGCCCTCCAGGGGGCTATGGCTACACCTTC
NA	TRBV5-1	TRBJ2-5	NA	CASSLSGVNQETQYF	TGCGCCAGCAGCTTGTCCGGGGTTAATCAAGAGACCCAGTACTTC
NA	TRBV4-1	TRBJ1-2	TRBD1	CASSVEGAGGYTF	TGCGCCAGCAGCGTCGAGGGGGCGGGCGGCTACACCTTC
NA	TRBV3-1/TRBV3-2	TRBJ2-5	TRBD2	CASSRGTSGGARTGKTQYF	TGTGCCAGCAGCCGAGGGACTAGCGGGGGGGCCAGAACTGGGAAGACCCAGTACTTC
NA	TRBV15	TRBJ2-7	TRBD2	CATSRDRGTSANEQYF	TGTGCCACCAGCAGAGACCGGGGGACTAGCGCCAACGAGCAGTACTTC
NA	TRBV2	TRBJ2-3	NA	CAIHAADTQYF	TGTGCCATACATGCCGCAGATACGCAGTATTTT